A single sample is the source of the 28 T cell receptor beta chains below, sequenced in a study of identical twins. Each CDR3 protein gets one entry after TCRdb re-called the 5' RACE reads with MiXCR. The sample lists 450,000 to 650,000 distinct CDR3 sequences, nearly 10% occurring once. The same data also contributed to another study, on yellow fever vaccine responses in identical twins.

Sequencing was performed on PBMCs. The receptors come from a woman aged 18 to 35 in good health.

The chain uses TRBV11-2 and TRBJ2-6; D not resolved. The germline CDR1 and CDR2 sequences are SGHAT and FQNNGV. V was shortened by 0 bases and J by 2 bases, with 11 bases between the two germline ends. The CDR3 spans 17 residues. CDR3 in DNA: TGTGCCAGCAGCTTAGATTTGGGGTCGGCTGGGGCCAACGTCCTGACTTTC. Protein sequence: CASSLDLGSAGANVLTF.

This clonotype was detected a few times. The rearrangement joins TRBV20-1 to TRBJ2-7, with 8 bases identical to TRBD2. The CDR3 spans 13 residues. Per germline, CDR1 DFQATT and CDR2 SNEGSKA (reference sequence). For the CDR3, the DNA is TGCAGCCTGTCGACTAGCGCATACTACGAGCAGTACTTC. Encoded protein: CSLSTSAYYEQYF.

This clonotype was observed a few times. V is TRBV4-1 and J is TRBJ2-1, with 11 bases fitting TRBD2. The V gene's germline CDR1 is MGHRA and CDR2 YSYEKL. V lost 1 base and J lost 9; bases outside the gene matches: 11. The CDR3 length is 17 residues. The CDR3 DNA reads TGCGCCAGCAGCCAAGGAGTTGTAGCGGGGGGGCCTGGTGAGCAGTTCTTC. Translated, it gives CASSQGVVAGGPGEQFF.

The rearrangement joins TRBV29-1 to TRBJ2-1; 7 bases line up with TRBD1. Trimming at V came to 6 bases and at J to 7 bases, leaving 21 bases not matched to a gene. Germline-derived CDR1 and CDR2 are SQVTM and ANQGSEA. The CDR3 length is 17 residues. CDR3: CSVTHPLTGLGLNEQFF. Written as DNA, the CDR3 is TGCAGCGTCACCCACCCCCTGACAGGGCTTGGTTTGAATGAGCAGTTCTTC.

There are a few counts of this clonotype. The CDR3 region is CASSQLPVTQYF. The CDR3 DNA follows: TGCGCCAGCAGTCAACTCCCGGTGACCCAGTACTTC. This chain uses TRBV23-1 with TRBJ2-5; D is unclear. TRBV23-1 is annotated as an ORF whose role is uncertain. Trimming removed 2 bases from V and 7 bases from J, with 8 bases in between. CDR3 length: 12 residues.

This clonotype has more than one count but fewer than ten. The chain uses TRBV7-9 and TRBJ2-2; D is perhaps TRBD1 (5 bases). Trimming shortened V by 1 base and J by 1 base, and 13 bases separated the two germline ends. The germline V gene encodes CDR1 SEHNR and CDR2 FQNEAQ (reference sequence). There are 17 residues in the CDR3. The CDR3 bases are TGTGCCAGCAGCTTAGGATCCAGGGTGGAGAACACCGGGGAGCTGTTTTTT. Translating it yields CASSLGSRVENTGELFF.

The chain couples TRBV5-1 to TRBJ2-1; 8 bases fit TRBD2. This CDR3 is built from 16 residues. V dropped 3 bases and J dropped 2; count of bases not matched to a gene: 7. CDR1 and CDR2 (germline): SGHRS, YFSETQ. The CDR3 protein is CASSSSKTSAYNEQFF. The CDR3 DNA reads as TGCGCCAGCAGCTCGTCAAAGACTAGCGCCTACAATGAGCAGTTCTTC.

This clonotype was counted at least ten times. The chain has TRBV7-8 and TRBJ2-1, with 7 bases that match TRBD2. The V gene end was trimmed by 5 bases and the J gene end by 0 bases; junction bases not matched to a gene: 7. Germline V gene lookup returns CDR1 SGHVS and CDR2 FQNEAQ. CDR3 length equals 16 residues. CDR3 in DNA: TGTGCCAGCAGCCCCCGCGGGGGAGGCTCCTACAATGAGCAGTTCTTC. It is translated as CASSPRGGGSYNEQFF.

This clonotype was picked up many times. The chain uses TRBV12-3 or TRBV12-4 and TRBJ2-4; possible D gene TRBD1, 6 bases. There are 15 residues in the CDR3. Trimming took 6 bases from V and 3 from J, leaving 15 bases between them. The CDR3 coding sequence is TGTGCCAGCAGCCTTACAGGGATGGGCAAAAACATTCAGTACTTC. This encodes CASSLTGMGKNIQYF.

The chain is built from TRBV7-8 and TRBJ2-7; a possible D gene is TRBD2 (5 bases). V dropped 1 base and J dropped 3 bases, with 19 bases sitting between them. The V gene's germline CDR1 is SGHVS and CDR2 FQNEAQ. The length of the CDR3 is 17 residues. The DNA of the CDR3 is TGTGCCAGCAGCTTAGAGGTGTGGGGAGAATTTCTCTACGAGCAGTACTTC. This encodes CASSLEVWGEFLYEQYF.

The table lists this clonotype with a few counts. The chain uses TRBV3-1 and TRBJ2-3, with TRBD2 matching 8 bases. J was trimmed by 5 bases and V by 3 bases; bases with no gene match: 7. Looked up from germline, CDR1 is LGHDT and CDR2 is YNNKEL (reference sequence). The length of the CDR3 is 15 residues. CDR3 in DNA: TGTGCCAGCAGCCACGGGGGGGGGCGTGAAGATACGCAGTATTTT. Translated: CASSHGGGREDTQYF.

V usage is TRBV4-1 and J usage is TRBJ1-2, with D possibly matching TRBD1 (5 bases). The V end was cut by 1 base, the J end by 2 bases, with 11 bases between. Germline V gene data show CDR1 as MGHRA and CDR2 as YSYEKL. The CDR3 has 15 residues. CDR3 residues: CASSQAGGLNYGYTF. DNA for the CDR3: TGCGCCAGCAGCCAAGCTGGGGGATTGAACTATGGCTACACCTTC.

The chain links TRBV6-2 or TRBV6-3 to TRBJ2-6, with TRBD2 matching over 11 bases. Losses at the gene ends were 1 base for V and 2 bases for J; bases not matched to a gene: 13. Germline values: CDR1 MNHEY, CDR2 SVGEGT. This CDR3 is 21 amino acids long. In DNA, the CDR3 is TGTGCCAGCAGTTACTTTTCCGACACTAGCGGGAGTTGGGCTGGGGCCAACGTCCTGACTTTC. As protein: CASSYFSDTSGSWAGANVLTF.

The chain joins TRBV20-1 to TRBJ2-2, with TRBD1 identical over 8 bases. The CDR3 spans 15 residues. Per germline, CDR1 DFQATT and CDR2 SNEGSKA (reference sequence). V was pared by 6 bases and J by 1 base, with 7 bases of the junction left unmatched. CDR3 DNA sequence: TGCAGTGCGGCGCCCGGGACAGGGAACACCGGGGAGCTGTTTTTT. This gives the protein CSAAPGTGNTGELFF.

The table lists this clonotype with a few counts. This rearrangement joins TRBV2 to TRBJ2-3; D gene ambiguous. This CDR3 spans 14 amino acids. Trimming took off 7 bases at V and 0 bases at J, with 11 bases between the two ends. CDR1 is SNHLY and CDR2 is FYNNEI in the germline V gene. DNA of the CDR3: TGTGCCAGCACTGAGACGGTTAGCACAGATACGCAGTATTTT. It codes for CASTETVSTDTQYF.

This clonotype was counted ten times or more. The gene calls are TRBV10-1 and TRBJ2-1; 8 nucleotides agree with TRBD2. From germline, CDR1 is WNHNN and CDR2 SYGVQD (reference sequence). This CDR3 spans 15 amino acids. Trimming cost V 5 bases and J 3 bases; bases outside gene matches: 6. The CDR3 bases are TGCGCCAGCAGTCCGGGTAGCGGGGACTACAATGAGCAGTTCTTC. Residues: CASSPGSGDYNEQFF.

This clonotype appeared a few times. The chain recombines TRBV20-1 with TRBJ1-5, with a tentative D call TRBD1 (6 bases). Per germline, CDR1 DFQATT and CDR2 SNEGSKA (reference sequence). CDR3 length: 13 amino acids. V lost 2 bases and J lost 5, with 10 bases in between. The CDR3 reads CSARQGRDQPQHF. Written as DNA, the CDR3 is TGCAGTGCTAGACAGGGGAGGGATCAGCCCCAGCATTTT.

V and J are TRBV5-1 and TRBJ2-1; D perhaps matches TRBD1 (6 bases). Trimming took 2 bases from V and 0 from J, leaving 9 bases between them. Germline assignment: CDR1 SGHRS and CDR2 YFSETQ. This CDR3 contains 15 residues. CDR3 in amino acids: CASSFMDSSYNEQFF. Here the CDR3 DNA reads TGCGCCAGCAGCTTTATGGACAGCTCCTACAATGAGCAGTTCTTC. Filled out from reference TRBV5-1 and TRBJ2-1, the complete variable domain reads KAGVTQTPRYLIKTRGQQVTLSCSPISGHRSVSWYQQTPGQGLQFLFEYFSETQRNKGNFPGRFSGRQFSNSRSEMNVSTLELGDSALYLCASSFMDSSYNEQFFGPGTRLTVL.

This clonotype was seen a few times. The chain is built from TRBV5-1 and TRBJ2-7, with D perhaps TRBD1 or TRBD2 (5 bases each). The V and J ends lost 4 bases and 2 bases respectively, with 13 bases between them. The length of the CDR3 is 14 residues. Germline V gene data show CDR1 as SGHRS and CDR2 as YFSETQ. The CDR3 DNA sequence: TGCGCCAGCAGCGAGGGACGGCCCCCCTACGAGCAGTACTTC. Its translation is CASSEGRPPYEQYF.

This chain connects TRBV10-3 to TRBJ1-1; 8 bases line up with TRBD1. J gave up 1 base and V 6 bases, and 4 bases lay outside the gene matches. Germline V gene data show CDR1 as ENHRY and CDR2 as SYGVKD. The CDR3 consists of 14 residues. CDR3 DNA sequence: TGTGCCATCAGGTGGGACAGGACGAACACTGAAGCTTTCTTT. Protein product: CAIRWDRTNTEAFF.

The chain joins TRBV20-1 to TRBJ2-7; 9 bases agree with TRBD2. The trim removed 1 base at V and 3 bases at J, leaving 4 bases unmatched. The germline gives CDR1 DFQATT, CDR2 SNEGSKA (reference sequence). The CDR3 is 14 residues long. This CDR3 is CSARGVAGVYEQYF. In DNA, the CDR3 is TGCAGTGCTAGAGGCGTAGCGGGAGTCTACGAGCAGTACTTC.

To note about this clonotype: One junction end disagrees with the germline gene, perhaps due to a read error. The CDR3 bases are TGCAGCGTTGAAGATGGGGCCGGGCCTATGCTGGATTTT. Protein sequence: CSVEDGAGPMLDF. This chain links TRBV29-1 with TRBJ2-3; a possible D gene is TRBD1 (5 bases). The V gene's germline CDR1 is SQVTM and CDR2 ANQGSEA. The CDR3 runs 13 residues.

This clonotype was seen only a few times. The chain carries TRBV9 and TRBJ1-2, with a possible D match to TRBD1 (5 bases). The germline V gene has CDR1 SGDLS and CDR2 YYNGEE. V was pared by 3 bases and J by 0 bases, with 12 bases between. This CDR3 region has 15 residues. The CDR3 here is CASSAAGTSNYGYTF. CDR3 DNA sequence: TGTGCCAGCAGCGCAGCCGGGACCTCTAACTATGGCTACACCTTC.

This clonotype was found a few times. The chain employs TRBV5-5 and TRBJ2-1; TRBD1 might be the D (6 bases). V was pared by 0 bases and J by 0 bases, with 10 bases between. The V gene's germline CDR1 is SGHKS and CDR2 YYEKEE (reference sequence). This CDR3 contains 16 residues. The CDR3 spells CASSLAGVNSYNEQFF. The DNA for the CDR3 is TGTGCCAGCAGCTTGGCAGGGGTCAACTCCTACAATGAGCAGTTCTTC.

The V gene is TRBV5-6, the J gene TRBJ2-1; D remains unclear. The germline V and J ends were trimmed by 1 base and 10 bases, with 9 bases remaining between them. Germline V gene sequence: CDR1 SGHDT, CDR2 YYEEEE. This CDR3 contains 12 residues. CDR3 in DNA: TGTGCCAGCAGCTTGTACGGTGCAGAGCAGTTCTTC. Translated, it gives CASSLYGAEQFF.

The rearrangement links TRBV5-1 to TRBJ2-2, with D possibly TRBD1 on 6 matching bases. The CDR3 covers 16 residues. The germline CDR1 and CDR2 sequences are SGHRS and YFSETQ. V lost 1 base, J lost 0 bases, and 10 bases lay in between. CDR3: CASSLQGFANTGELFF. In DNA, the CDR3 is TGCGCCAGCAGCTTGCAGGGGTTTGCGAACACCGGGGAGCTGTTTTTT.

This clonotype was counted a few times. The rearrangement joins TRBV3-1 to TRBJ2-7, with D possibly being TRBD1 or TRBD2 (5 bases each). Germline V gene sequence: CDR1 LGHDT, CDR2 YNNKEL (reference sequence). Trimming cost V 10 bases and J 0 bases, with 13 bases left between them. The CDR3 contains 13 residues. The CDR3 loop reads CATGRGDSYEQYF. The DNA of the CDR3 is TGTGCCACTGGGAGAGGGGACTCCTACGAGCAGTACTTC.

This clonotype was counted between two and nine times. The genes are TRBV3-1 and TRBJ2-2; 9 nucleotides align to TRBD2. This CDR3 spans 16 amino acids. Per the germline V gene, CDR1 is LGHDT and CDR2 is YNNKEL (reference sequence). V trimming: 3 bases; J trimming: 2 bases; junction bases outside the gene matches: 4. In nucleotides, the CDR3 is TGTGCCAGCAGCCACCCGACTAGCGGAAACACCGGGGAGCTGTTTTTT. Encoded protein: CASSHPTSGNTGELFF.